These 15 T cell receptor beta chains came from one sample sequenced in a study of blood T cells in healthy people across ages. A J-beta primer mix and a sample-barcoded 5' primer were used in a second PCR of about 7 to 12 cycles. TCRdb re-called the 5' RACE reads with MiXCR, one entry per CDR3 protein. The data show about 720,000 distinct CDR3 sequences, roughly 25% seen once. This same sample was also taken into another study, of T cells of mothers and their children.

The sequenced sample consisted of blood. These receptors all come from a boy between 10 and 17 years old in good health.

The chain carries TRBV20-1 and TRBJ2-1, with D possibly being TRBD1 (5 bases). Between the trimmed V and J ends, which lost 4 bases and 13 bases, there was a span of 17 bases. Germline CDR1 DFQATT, CDR2 SNEGSKA (reference sequence). The CDR3 length is 12 residues. The CDR3 DNA reads as TGCAGTGCTACGGAAAATAACAGGATTCAGTTCTTC. Amino acid sequence: CSATENNRIQFF.

This chain links TRBV7-8 with TRBJ2-6; 7 nucleotides align to TRBD1. The CDR3 length is 18 residues. With V trimmed by 1 base and J by 1 base, 7 bases remained unmatched. CDR1 and CDR2 from the germline V gene are SGHVS and FQNEAQ. The CDR3 bases are TGTGCCAGCAGCTTAGAAGGAACAGGGGTGTCTGGGGCCAACGTCCTGACTTTC. Protein: CASSLEGTGVSGANVLTF.

The chain links TRBV4-3 to TRBJ2-1; the D gene is possibly TRBD2 (6 bases). The germline V and J ends were trimmed by 4 bases and 5 bases, with 18 bases remaining between them. The CDR3 sequence is 16 residues long. Germline V gene data show CDR1 as LGHNA and CDR2 as YSLEER. The CDR3 is CASSRRGGGTDNEQFF. DNA of the CDR3: TGCGCCAGCAGCCGCCGGGGCGGAGGGACTGACAATGAGCAGTTCTTC.

This chain's CDR3 is CASSYSGGHVEQFF. Here the CDR3 DNA reads TGTGCCAGCAGTTATAGCGGGGGGCACGTTGAGCAGTTCTTC. V and J are TRBV6-6 and TRBJ2-1; 10 bases are shared with TRBD2. V gave up 3 bases and J gave up 9 bases; unmatched junction bases: 5. The CDR3 length is 14 residues. Per the germline V gene, CDR1 is MNHNY and CDR2 is SVGAGI (reference sequence).

There are many counts of this clonotype. The chain is built from TRBV29-1 and TRBJ2-1; 7 nucleotides line up with TRBD1. The better agreement between TRBJ2-7 and the DNA end casts doubt on the J call. The CDR3 is 14 residues long. Germline assignment: CDR1 SQVTM and CDR2 ANQGSEA. CDR3 nucleotides: TGCAGCGTTGAAGCACTGGACAGGCTGGACGAGCAGTACTTC. Translation gives CSVEALDRLDEQYF.

Only a few counts were recorded for this clonotype. The chain is built from TRBV10-3 and TRBJ2-7; unclear D gene. Trimming took 7 bases from V and 4 from J, leaving 14 bases between them. The CDR3 runs to 13 residues. Per germline, CDR1 ENHRY and CDR2 SYGVKD. This CDR3 is CAITPEIGYEQYF. The CDR3 nucleotides read TGTGCCATCACACCTGAGATTGGATACGAGCAGTACTTC.

The rearrangement joins TRBV21-1 to TRBJ1-5; no check of the table's D call, TRBD1, against the DNA was made. TRBV21-1 is marked as a pseudogene. The CDR3 sequence is 15 residues long. The CDR3 loop reads CASSRRQVWDQPRHF. The CDR3 DNA reads TGTGCCAGCAGCAGAAGACAGGTCTGGGATCAGCCCCGGCATTTT.

This clonotype was found a few times. The chain has TRBV20-1 and TRBJ2-1; D is unclear. CDR3 length: 14 residues. V lost 0 bases and J lost 7, with 13 bases in between. Germline-derived CDR1 and CDR2 are DFQATT and SNEGSKA (reference sequence). CDR3 coding DNA: TGCAGTGCTAGAGATCCCGGGTTAGGGAATGAGCAGTTCTTC. This encodes CSARDPGLGNEQFF.

The chain uses TRBV3-1 and TRBJ2-5, with TRBD2 matching over 9 bases. The germline CDR1 and CDR2 sequences are LGHDT and YNNKEL (reference sequence). V shed 0 bases, J shed 5 bases, and the junction held 13 bases outside the gene matches. The CDR3 runs to 18 residues. DNA for the CDR3: TGTGCCAGCAGCCAAGATGAAGGAGCGGGGGGACCCCGGGAGACCCAGTACTTC. Encoded protein: CASSQDEGAGGPRETQYF.

CDR3 nucleotide sequence: TGCAGCGTTGCCCACACGAGGGATAGCTCCTACAATGAGCAGTTCTTC. It encodes CSVAHTRDSSYNEQFF. The chain couples TRBV29-1 to TRBJ2-1; D may be TRBD2 (5 bases). V was cut by 4 bases and J by 0 bases, with 16 bases left in between. In germline, CDR1 is SQVTM, CDR2 ANQGSEA. There are 16 residues in the CDR3.

This clonotype was picked up a small number of times. The chain employs TRBV5-1 and TRBJ2-1; TRBD2 aligns across 13 bases. This CDR3 spans 19 amino acids. After removal of 4 bases from V and 6 bases from J, the junction contained 16 bases not matched to a gene. The germline V gene encodes CDR1 SGHRS and CDR2 YFSETQ. The CDR3 here is CASSLNAGTSGARTNEQFF. Here the CDR3 DNA reads TGCGCCAGCAGCCTAAATGCCGGGACTAGCGGGGCCCGCACCAATGAGCAGTTCTTC.

The genes are TRBV6-1 and TRBJ2-5, with 7 positions matching TRBD2. The end of the DNA aligns better with TRBJ2-1, so the J call may be wrong. CDR3 length equals 13 residues. Germline CDR1 MNHNS, CDR2 SASEGT. DNA of the CDR3: TGTGCCAGCACGGAGGGTAGCGGGTATGGGCAGTTCTTC. Translated: CASTEGSGYGQFF.

The chain is built from TRBV7-2 and TRBJ2-1; TRBD2 matches at 7 bases. V trimming: 5 bases; J trimming: 3 bases; junction bases outside the gene matches: 13. Germline loops: CDR1 SGHTA, CDR2 FQGNSA. The CDR3 has 17 residues. CDR3 bases: TGTGCCAGCAGCACCCCTGGCTGGACTAGGGACTACAATGAGCAGTTCTTC. Translation: CASSTPGWTRDYNEQFF.

This clonotype was seen a few times. The V gene is TRBV29-1, the J gene TRBJ1-1, with unresolved D. This CDR3 has 12 residues. Germline lookup yields CDR1 SQVTM and CDR2 ANQGSEA. V shed 7 bases and J shed 0 bases, with 9 bases lying between them. CDR3 region: CSGGRMNTEAFF. The CDR3, as DNA: TGCAGCGGCGGGCGGATGAACACTGAAGCTTTCTTT. Supplemented by reference TRBV29-1 and TRBJ1-1, the full variable domain reads SAVISQKPSRDICQRGTSLTIQCQVDSQVTMMFWYRQQPGQSLTLIATANQGSEATYESGFVIDKFPISRPNLTFSTLTVSNMSPEDSSIYLCSGGRMNTEAFFGQGTRLTVV.

CDR3 protein: CASGRDGTYNEQFF. The CDR3 coding sequence is TGTGCCAGTGGCCGGGACGGAACCTACAATGAGCAGTTCTTC. The genes are TRBV12-3 or TRBV12-4 and TRBJ2-5, with D possibly called TRBD1 or TRBD2 (5 bases each). With the DNA end fitting TRBJ2-1 better, the J assignment may be wrong. The CDR3 consists of 14 residues.